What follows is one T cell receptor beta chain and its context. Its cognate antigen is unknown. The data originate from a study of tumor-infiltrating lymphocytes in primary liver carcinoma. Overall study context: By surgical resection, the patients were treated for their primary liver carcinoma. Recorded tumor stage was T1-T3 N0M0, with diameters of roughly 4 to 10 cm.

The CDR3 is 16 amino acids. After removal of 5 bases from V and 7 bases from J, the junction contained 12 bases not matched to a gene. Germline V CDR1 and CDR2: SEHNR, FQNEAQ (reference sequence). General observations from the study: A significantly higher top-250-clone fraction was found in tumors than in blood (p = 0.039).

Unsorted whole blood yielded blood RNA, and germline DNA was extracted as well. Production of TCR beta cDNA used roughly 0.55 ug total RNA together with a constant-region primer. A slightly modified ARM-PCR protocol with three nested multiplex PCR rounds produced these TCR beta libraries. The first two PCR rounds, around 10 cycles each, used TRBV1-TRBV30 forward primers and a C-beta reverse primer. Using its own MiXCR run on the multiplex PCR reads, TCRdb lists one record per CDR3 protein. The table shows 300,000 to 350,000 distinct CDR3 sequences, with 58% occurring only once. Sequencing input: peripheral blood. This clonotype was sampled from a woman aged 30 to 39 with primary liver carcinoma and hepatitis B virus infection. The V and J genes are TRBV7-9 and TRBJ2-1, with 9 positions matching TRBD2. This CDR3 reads CASSPRGSGSRNEQFF. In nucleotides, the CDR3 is TGTGCCAGCAGCCCACGGGGTAGCGGGAGCCGGAATGAGCAGTTCTTC.